These 15 T cell receptor beta chains were all obtained from the same sample, sequenced in a study of blood T cell repertoires in COVID-19. Libraries were prepared by immunoSEQ multiplex PCR; TCRdb keeps only in-frame clonotypes and omits some of them. The sample has around 140,000 clones, around 87% seen once. Sequencing used PBMCs or T cells enriched from blood (not recorded which). These receptors all come from a man aged 60 to 69 who had recovered from COVID-19.

This chain uses TRBV6-5 with TRBJ2-7; 8 bases are shared with TRBD2. The CDR3 contains 14 residues. Germline V gene sequence: CDR1 MNHEY, CDR2 SVGAGI. V lost 7 bases, J lost 6 bases, and 11 bases stayed unmatched. Here the CDR3 reads CASTRGAGVGEQYF. The CDR3 DNA sequence: TGTGCCAGCACCCGCGGAGCGGGGGTGGGCGAGCAGTACTTC.

The rearrangement uses TRBV2 and TRBJ1-2; D gene uncertain. V was clipped by 2 bases and J by 4 bases, with 8 bases between them. CDR3 length: 13 amino acids. Germline V gene sequence: CDR1 SNHLY, CDR2 FYNNEI. The CDR3 region is CASSEIGAYGYTF. In nucleotides, the CDR3 is TGTGCCAGCAGTGAAATAGGAGCCTATGGCTACACCTTC.

This clone appeared a single time. V gene TRBV28 combines with J gene TRBJ2-7, with no clear D. The germline gives CDR1 MDHEN, CDR2 SYDVKM. V was pared by 3 bases and J by 4 bases, with 7 bases between. The CDR3 has 12 residues. The CDR3 DNA is TGTGCCAGCAGTTTGATGAGGTACGAGCAGTACTTC. Translation gives CASSLMRYEQYF.

In this sample, this clone turned up a few times. The J gene is TRBJ2-7, the V gene TRBV30, with TRBD2 matching over 7 bases. CDR1 and CDR2 from the germline V gene are GTSNPN and SVGIG (reference sequence). With 7 bases clipped from V and 9 bases from J, the junction kept 12 bases outside the gene matches. CDR3 length: 12 residues. CDR3 DNA: TGTGCCTCGACTAGCTCCATACGGGGGCAGTACTTC. Amino acid sequence: CASTSSIRGQYF.

The V and J genes are TRBV5-4 and TRBJ1-4, with TRBD1 matching over 7 bases. CDR1 is SGHNT, CDR2 YYREEE, per germline (reference sequence). The CDR3 loop spans 15 amino acids. V shed 4 bases and J 8 bases; nucleotides not matched to a gene: 11. CDR3 region: CASSPAGTGEEKLFF. The CDR3 DNA follows: TGTGCCAGCAGCCCCGCCGGAACAGGGGAAGAAAAACTGTTTTTT.

The chain joins TRBV18 to TRBJ2-7; 8 bases line up with TRBD1. V lost 3 bases to trimming and J lost 6 bases; unmatched junction nucleotides: 19. CDR1 KGHSH and CDR2 LQKENI come from the germline V gene. The CDR3 consists of 18 residues. The CDR3 loop reads CASSPEGGYGTGATEQYF. The CDR3 DNA follows: TGTGCCAGCTCACCGGAAGGGGGTTACGGGACAGGCGCTACCGAGCAGTACTTC. The full variable domain, rest sourced from reference TRBV18 and TRBJ2-7, is NAGVMQNPRHLVRRRGQEARLRCSPMKGHSHVYWYRQLPEEGLKFMVYLQKENIIDESGMPKERFSAEFPKEGPSILRIQQVVRGDSAAYFCASSPEGGYGTGATEQYFGPGTRLTVT.

This clone appeared once. The chain carries TRBV7-8 and TRBJ2-7; D not certain. CDR3 length equals 13 residues. V lost 5 bases, J lost 1 base, and 9 bases lay in between. Germline CDR1 and CDR2: SGHVS and FQNEAQ. In nucleotides, the CDR3 is TGTGCCAGCAGCCCTCTGACTTCCTACGAGCAGTACTTC. This sequence encodes CASSPLTSYEQYF.

The chain recombines TRBV5-5 with TRBJ2-7; D is ambiguous. CDR3 length: 14 residues. Germline V gene lookup returns CDR1 SGHKS and CDR2 YYEKEE (reference sequence). V was cut by 2 bases and J by 2 bases, with 11 bases left in between. The CDR3 spells CASSFHSLPYEQYF. The CDR3 DNA reads TGTGCCAGCAGCTTCCACAGTCTTCCCTACGAGCAGTACTTC.

The CDR3 DNA reads TGCAGTGCTAGTCTTCCGAGTGGCTATGGCTACACCTTC. Amino acids: CSASLPSGYGYTF. J is TRBJ1-2 and V is TRBV20-1, with no clear D. CDR1 DFQATT and CDR2 SNEGSKA come from the germline V gene (reference sequence). The V end was cut by 3 bases, the J end by 4 bases, with 12 bases between. This CDR3 is built from 13 residues.

This chain links TRBV24-1 with TRBJ2-1, with a possible D match to TRBD2 (5 bases). V was trimmed by 3 bases and J by 8 bases, leaving 10 bases between them. CDR1 is KGHDR and CDR2 is SFDVKD in the germline V gene. The CDR3 covers 13 residues. CDR3 sequence reads: CATSDPGKDEQFF. CDR3 DNA: TGTGCCACCAGTGATCCGGGAAAAGATGAGCAGTTCTTC.

The CDR3 DNA sequence: TGTGCCAGCAGTGAAGAGGGACAGAACACCGGGGAGCTGTTTTTT. It yields the protein CASSEEGQNTGELFF. The chain recombines TRBV6-4 with TRBJ2-2, with D possibly being TRBD1 (6 bases). This CDR3 comprises 15 residues. CDR1 is MRHNA and CDR2 is SNTAGT in the germline V gene. The V end lost 3 bases, the J end lost 1 base, and 9 bases lay between the germline ends.

V usage is TRBV7-9 and J usage is TRBJ1-6; D is possibly TRBD1 (6 bases). With 5 bases removed from V and 7 bases from J, the gap between germline ends came to 15 bases. Looked up from germline, CDR1 is SEHNR and CDR2 is FQNEAQ (reference sequence). The CDR3 sequence is 15 residues long. The CDR3 spells CASSPPGGRNSPLHF. The DNA for the CDR3 is TGTGCCAGCAGCCCCCCGGGGGGCCGAAATTCACCCCTCCACTTT.

The chain couples TRBV24-1 to TRBJ2-5; 7 nucleotides line up with TRBD1. V shed 10 bases and J 0 bases; nucleotides not matched to a gene: 4. The CDR3 has 13 amino acids. Germline-derived CDR1 and CDR2 are KGHDR and SFDVKD. Written as DNA, the CDR3 is TGTGCCACGGGACAGCCCAACCAAGAGACCCAGTACTTC. This sequence encodes CATGQPNQETQYF.

This chain links TRBV12-3 or TRBV12-4 with TRBJ2-4; D perhaps matches TRBD1 (5 bases). CDR3 length equals 12 residues. Trimming pared 7 bases from V and 9 bases from J, leaving 13 bases between. The CDR3 reads CASTSFGAIQYF. Here the CDR3 DNA reads TGTGCCAGCACCTCTTTTGGGGCCATTCAGTACTTC.

This chain connects TRBV5-6 to TRBJ2-1; no reliable D call. The CDR3 covers 13 residues. Germline lookup yields CDR1 SGHDT and CDR2 YYEEEE. V was clipped by 4 bases and J by 4 bases, with 9 bases between them. The CDR3 spells CASSHGTYNEQFF. The CDR3 bases are TGTGCCAGCAGCCACGGTACTTACAATGAGCAGTTCTTC.